These 27 T cell receptor beta chains were all obtained from the same sample, sequenced in a study of blood T cell repertoires in COVID-19. Only in-frame clones appear in the TCRdb table, and some are missing; sequencing was by immunoSEQ multiplex PCR. Of about 26,000 clones in the sample, 90% were seen once. Sequencing was carried out using peripheral blood. The receptors shown here come from a human donor in a cohort sampled during active COVID-19.

V gene TRBV7-6 combines with J gene TRBJ2-5; 7 positions match TRBD1. The junction had 11 bases not matched to a gene; V was cut back by 2 bases and J by 5 bases. The CDR3 has 16 amino acids. From germline, CDR1 is SGHVS and CDR2 FNYEAQ. CDR3 sequence (DNA): TGTGCCAGCAGCTTAAGACAGGGAAAACAAGGGGAGACCCAGTACTTC. Translation gives CASSLRQGKQGETQYF.

This chain links TRBV10-3 with TRBJ1-5; 11 nucleotides agree with TRBD1. The CDR3 covers 15 residues. Germline V gene lookup returns CDR1 ENHRY and CDR2 SYGVKD. V shed 0 bases, J shed 5 bases, and the junction held 0 bases outside the gene matches. The CDR3 DNA sequence: TGTGCCATCAGTGAGTCGGACAGGGGGCATCAGCCCCAGCATTTT. Translating gives CAISESDRGHQPQHF.

The genes are TRBV11-2 and TRBJ1-2; 10 bases line up with TRBD1. The CDR3 covers 15 residues. The germline V gene has CDR1 SGHAT and CDR2 FQNNGV. V shed 5 bases, J shed 3 bases, and the junction held 6 bases outside the gene matches. As DNA, the CDR3 is TGTGCCAGCAGCCCTCGGACAGGGGGGGACTATGGCTACACCTTC. It specifies CASSPRTGGDYGYTF.

This clone occurred a few times. The gene calls are TRBV27 and TRBJ2-7; 9 nucleotides match TRBD1. The germline CDR1 and CDR2 sequences are MNHEY and SMNVEV (reference sequence). There are 15 residues in the CDR3. Trimming removed 4 bases from V and 1 base from J; junction bases left unmatched: 5. The CDR3, as DNA: TGTGCCAGCAGTTATACCGGGACAGGGTCCTACGAGCAGTACTTC. It translates to CASSYTGTGSYEQYF.

This sequence joins TRBV28 and TRBJ2-7; D may be TRBD2 (5 bases). Germline CDR1 reads MDHEN; CDR2 reads SYDVKM. The length of the CDR3 is 12 residues. V lost 6 bases, J lost 4 bases, and 10 bases lay in between. The CDR3 DNA is TGTGCCAGCAGATCCGACTATTACGAGCAGTACTTC. Residues: CASRSDYYEQYF.

The gene calls are TRBV7-2 and TRBJ2-1; TRBD2 aligns across 13 bases. V was pared by 5 bases and J by 13 bases, with 5 bases of the junction left unmatched. Germline CDR1 and CDR2: SGHTA and FQGNSA. The CDR3 consists of 13 residues. The CDR3 DNA reads TGTGCCAGCAGCGAGAGGACTAGCGGGAGACAGTTCTTC. Its translation is CASSERTSGRQFF.

The chain joins TRBV27 to TRBJ1-2; 8 bases fit TRBD1. J lost 4 bases, V lost 1 base, and 2 bases had no gene match. The CDR3 totals 14 residues. Germline CDR1 and CDR2: MNHEY and SMNVEV (reference sequence). This CDR3 reads CASSLFDRGYGYTF. CDR3 sequence (DNA): TGTGCCAGCAGTTTATTCGACAGGGGCTATGGCTACACCTTC.

The chain joins TRBV21-1 to TRBJ2-3; the table names TRBD2, a call not compared with the DNA. TRBV21-1 is flagged as a pseudogene. The length of the CDR3 is 16 residues. The CDR3 region is CASSEGRGGFTDTQYF. The CDR3 bases are TGTGCCAGCAGCGAGGGGCGGGGCGGGTTCACAGATACGCAGTATTTT.

The V gene is TRBV5-4, the J gene TRBJ1-6, with TRBD1 identical over 8 bases. CDR1 and CDR2 (germline): SGHNT, YYREEE (reference sequence). The CDR3 consists of 15 residues. Trimming removed 4 bases from V and 7 bases from J; junction bases left unmatched: 7. For the CDR3, the DNA is TGTGCCAGCAGCGCCGGGACAGGACGGAATTCACCCCTCCACTTT. Amino acids: CASSAGTGRNSPLHF.

The chain joins TRBV18 to TRBJ2-7; the match to TRBD1 covers 11 bases. Germline values: CDR1 KGHSH, CDR2 LQKENI. J lost 6 bases, V lost 4 bases, and 5 bases had no gene match. The CDR3 has 14 residues. The CDR3 DNA sequence: TGTGCCAGCTCACATACGGGACAGGGGGGCGAGCAGTACTTC. Protein: CASSHTGQGGEQYF.

The gene calls are TRBV7-2 and TRBJ1-3, with TRBD1 matching 10 bases. The CDR3 sequence is 15 residues long. Germline V lookup: CDR1 SGHTA, CDR2 FQGNSA. V lost 5 bases and J lost 3; bases outside the gene matches: 4. CDR3 nucleotide sequence: TGTGCCAGCAGCGACGACAGGGGGCATGGAAACACCATATATTTT. It codes for CASSDDRGHGNTIYF.

The rearrangement uses TRBV5-5 and TRBJ2-3; a weak D match, TRBD2 (6 bases). This CDR3 region has 15 residues. CDR1 SGHKS and CDR2 YYEKEE come from the germline V gene (reference sequence). The V end lost 2 bases, the J end lost 3 bases, and 13 bases lay between the germline ends. CDR3 in amino acids: CASSFGAGRTDTQYF. CDR3 bases: TGTGCCAGCAGCTTCGGGGCGGGACGAACAGATACGCAGTATTTT.

This chain connects TRBV21-1 to TRBJ2-7; the table's D call of TRBD1 was not tested on the DNA. TRBV21-1 corresponds to a pseudogene. The CDR3 extends over 15 amino acids. CDR3 sequence reads: CASSKERDRFHEQYF. The CDR3 DNA sequence: TGTGCCAGCAGCAAAGAGAGGGACAGGTTCCACGAGCAGTACTTC.

V is TRBV2 and J is TRBJ2-6; 7 bases align to TRBD1. This CDR3 has 15 amino acids. Germline loops: CDR1 SNHLY, CDR2 FYNNEI. After removal of 5 bases from V and 4 bases from J, the junction contained 5 bases not matched to a gene. The CDR3 is CASSRDRSGANVLTF. The CDR3, as DNA: TGTGCCAGCAGTCGGGACAGATCGGGGGCCAACGTCCTGACTTTC. Supplemented by reference TRBV2 and TRBJ2-6, the full variable domain reads EPEVTQTPSHQVTQMGQEVILRCVPISNHLYFYWYRQILGQKVEFLVSFYNNEISEKSEIFDDQFSVERPDGSNFTLKIRSTKLEDSAMYFCASSRDRSGANVLTFGAGSRLTVL.

The V call is TRBV5-1, the J call TRBJ1-5; D gene unclear. This CDR3 contains 13 residues. Germline-derived CDR1 and CDR2 are SGHRS and YFSETQ. The V end lost 3 bases, the J end lost 4 bases, and 8 bases lay between the germline ends. The CDR3 DNA is TGCGCCAGCAGCTCCGAGGCTAATCAGCCCCAGCATTTT. Its translation: CASSSEANQPQHF.

The rearrangement links TRBV4-1 to TRBJ1-4; 8 nucleotides align to TRBD1. The CDR3 is 18 residues long. The V gene's germline CDR1 is MGHRA and CDR2 YSYEKL. The V gene end was trimmed by 3 bases and the J gene end by 5 bases; junction bases not matched to a gene: 14. The CDR3 DNA follows: TGCGCCAGCAGCCACCAATACCTTAAGGACAGGGCGAATGAAAAACTGTTTTTT. Amino acids: CASSHQYLKDRANEKLFF.

The chain recombines TRBV6-1 with TRBJ1-4, with D tentatively TRBD1 (6 bases). The V gene's germline CDR1 is MNHNS and CDR2 SASEGT. The V end was cut by 2 bases, the J end by 8 bases, with 12 bases between. The CDR3 loop spans 14 amino acids. CDR3 loop: CASSELGAREKLFF. Here the CDR3 DNA reads TGTGCCAGCAGTGAACTGGGGGCGCGGGAAAAACTGTTTTTT.

The rearrangement links TRBV19 to TRBJ2-3, with 10 bases that match TRBD2. The CDR3 totals 15 residues. CDR1 LNHDA and CDR2 SQIVND come from the germline V gene (reference sequence). V was pared by 3 bases and J by 5 bases, with 5 bases of the junction left unmatched. In DNA, the CDR3 is TGTGCCAGTAGTATCCTAGCGGGGGCGGTAGATACGCAGTATTTT. It is translated as CASSILAGAVDTQYF.

V usage is TRBV19 and J usage is TRBJ1-1; 7 bases are shared with TRBD1. V lost 3 bases and J lost 2; bases outside the gene matches: 6. In germline, CDR1 is LNHDA, CDR2 SQIVND (reference sequence). The CDR3 is 15 amino acids. The CDR3 DNA is TGTGCCAGTAGTATCTACAGGGGTGGCAACACTGAAGCTTTCTTT. Amino acids: CASSIYRGGNTEAFF. Based on the CDR3 plus reference TRBV19 and TRBJ1-1, the full variable domain is DGGITQSPKYLFRKEGQNVTLSCEQNLNHDAMYWYRQDPGQGLRLIYYSQIVNDFQKGDIAEGYSVSREKKESFPLTVTSAQKNPTAFYLCASSIYRGGNTEAFFGQGTRLTVV.

This sequence joins TRBV5-1 and TRBJ1-3, with a weak D call TRBD1 (5 bases). Per germline, CDR1 SGHRS and CDR2 YFSETQ. Trimming took 4 bases from V and 1 from J, leaving 9 bases between them. CDR3 length: 14 residues. The CDR3 loop is CASSPGLSGNTIYF. DNA of the CDR3: TGCGCCAGCAGCCCAGGGTTATCTGGAAACACCATATATTTT. Full variable domain (remainder filled in from reference TRBV5-1 and TRBJ1-3): KAGVTQTPRYLIKTRGQQVTLSCSPISGHRSVSWYQQTPGQGLQFLFEYFSETQRNKGNFPGRFSGRQFSNSRSEMNVSTLELGDSALYLCASSPGLSGNTIYFGEGSWLTVV.

This sequence joins TRBV6-6 and TRBJ2-6; D remains ambiguous. The CDR3 extends over 16 amino acids. Deletions cut 4 bases from V and 1 base from J, with 11 bases between. Germline CDR1 and CDR2: MNHNY and SVGAGI (reference sequence). The CDR3 sequence: CASSFNIQSGANVLTF. The DNA for the CDR3 is TGTGCCAGCAGTTTCAACATCCAGTCTGGGGCCAACGTCCTGACTTTC.

For the CDR3, the DNA is TGTGCCAGCAGTTTAGCGCCAGATACGCAGTATTTT. Amino acid sequence: CASSLAPDTQYF. The rearrangement joins TRBV3-1 (or the pseudogene TRBV3-2) to TRBJ2-3, with D possibly being TRBD2 (5 bases). CDR3 size: 12 residues. Germline V gene data show CDR1 as LGHDT and CDR2 as YNNKEL (reference sequence). Trimming left V 6 bases short and J 4 bases short, with 8 bases between.

The chain recombines TRBV7-2 with TRBJ2-1; 11 nucleotides line up with TRBD2. From germline, CDR1 is SGHTA and CDR2 FQGNSA. V dropped 6 bases and J dropped 3; count of bases not matched to a gene: 10. This CDR3 is built from 17 residues. DNA for the CDR3: TGTGCCAGCAGGCCAAGGGTAGCGGGGGGGCTCTACAATGAGCAGTTCTTC. Its protein product is CASRPRVAGGLYNEQFF.

The V gene is TRBV18, the J gene TRBJ2-7; 9 bases are a match to TRBD1. Losses at the gene ends were 4 bases for V and 3 bases for J; bases not matched to a gene: 4. The CDR3 has 14 residues. The V gene's germline CDR1 is KGHSH and CDR2 LQKENI. As DNA, the CDR3 is TGTGCCAGCTCACGCACGGGACAGGGCTACGAGCAGTACTTC. Its protein is CASSRTGQGYEQYF.

This chain links TRBV24-1 with TRBJ2-1, with D maybe TRBD2 (6 bases). This CDR3 region has 13 residues. V was cut by 2 bases and J by 6 bases, with 7 bases left in between. In germline, CDR1 is KGHDR, CDR2 SFDVKD. The CDR3 reads CATSDWDSNEQFF. CDR3 nucleotides: TGTGCCACCAGTGATTGGGACTCCAATGAGCAGTTCTTC.

The chain carries TRBV6-5 and TRBJ2-5, with 11 positions matching TRBD2. V shed 4 bases, J shed 5 bases, and the junction held 9 bases outside the gene matches. CDR1 MNHEY and CDR2 SVGAGI come from the germline V gene. This CDR3 comprises 16 residues. CDR3 region: CASSSLAGGPPETQYF. The DNA for the CDR3 is TGTGCCAGCAGTTCTCTAGCGGGGGGCCCCCCGGAGACCCAGTACTTC.

The chain uses TRBV6-2 or TRBV6-3 and TRBJ2-3; D might be TRBD2 (7 bases). Germline assignment: CDR1 MNHEY and CDR2 SVGEGT. V was clipped by 6 bases and J by 4 bases, with 20 bases between them. The CDR3 sequence is 16 residues long. In DNA, the CDR3 is TGTGCCAGCAGCCAAACTGCGGGGGCCGGTGCAGATACGCAGTATTTT. This codes for CASSQTAGAGADTQYF.